This TCR beta chain came from a study of a mutant IDH1 vaccine in newly diagnosed glioma. Germline CDR1 GTSNPN, CDR2 SVGIG (reference sequence). Trimming shortened V by 3 bases and J by 0 bases, and 8 bases separated the two germline ends. The CDR3 runs 13 residues. The time point was: baseline, week 1 (first vaccination visit). The treatment here: pre-vaccination baseline after standard-of-care therapy. Assay used: immunoSEQ multiplex PCR; TCRdb lists only in-frame clones, some missing. The sample consists of approximately 92,000 clones, 83% of them appearing once. The sample consisted of PBMCs, taken from a glioma patient treated with radiotherapy, temozolomide or both. This receptor was identified in a woman between 45 and 65 years old with glioma. The chain links TRBV30 to TRBJ1-1; D gene uncertain. The CDR3 spells CAWSGELNTEAFF. CDR3 DNA: TGTGCCTGGAGCGGGGAGTTGAACACTGAAGCTTTCTTT.